This passage covers 20 T cell receptor beta chains from one sample sequenced in a study of T cells expressing NK-cell markers. For each CDR3 protein, TCRdb gives one entry from its re-call of the 5' RACE reads, without DNA. The sample is made up of approximately 110,000 distinct CDR3 sequences, and the top ten hold less than 20% of it. The sequencing input was blood T cells: a sorted CD56 or NKG2C T cell subset, CD4+ or CD8+ T cells, or bulk PBMC T cells (not recorded which). Receptors were obtained from a woman aged 18 to 75 in good health.

V usage is TRBV20-1 and J usage is TRBJ2-3; the TCRdb D gene call, TRBD1, has no DNA to confirm it. Looked up from germline, CDR1 is DFQATT and CDR2 is SNEGSKA (reference sequence). CDR3 length equals 17 residues. The CDR3 here is CSARERTGSFITDTQYF.

The rearrangement uses TRBV29-1 and TRBJ2-5; the D call of TRBD1 rests on TCRdb alone, since no DNA is present to check it. Germline lookup yields CDR1 SQVTM and CDR2 ANQGSEA. The CDR3 is made up of 13 amino acids. CDR3 region: CSVDNRVSETQYF. The full variable domain, rest sourced from reference TRBV29-1 and TRBJ2-5, is SAVISQKPSRDICQRGTSLTIQCQVDSQVTMMFWYRQQPGQSLTLIATANQGSEATYESGFVIDKFPISRPNLTFSTLTVSNMSPEDSSIYLCSVDNRVSETQYFGPGTRLLVL.

V gene TRBV5-1 combines with J gene TRBJ2-3. The CDR3 runs to 12 residues. Per germline, CDR1 SGHRS and CDR2 YFSETQ. The CDR3 region is CASSAHTDTQYF.

This chain joins TRBV7-9 and TRBJ2-3; TCRdb's D call of TRBD2 is untestable without DNA. CDR1 and CDR2 from the germline V gene are SEHNR and FQNEAQ (reference sequence). The length of the CDR3 is 16 residues. CDR3 amino acids: CASSLVGDGGPDTQYF.

The V and J genes are TRBV20-1 and TRBJ2-1; with no DNA, the TCRdb D assignment of TRBD2 cannot be verified. Looked up from germline, CDR1 is DFQATT and CDR2 is SNEGSKA (reference sequence). The CDR3 totals 14 residues. The CDR3 loop reads CSAGTSGNVGEQFF.

The chain uses TRBV9 and TRBJ2-3. Germline V gene lookup returns CDR1 SGDLS and CDR2 YYNGEE. The CDR3 contains 16 residues. CDR3 amino acids: CASSETQVSTADTQYF.

The V gene is TRBV25-1, the J gene TRBJ2-2; the TCRdb D gene call, TRBD1, has no DNA to confirm it. The CDR3 has 15 amino acids. Germline V gene sequence: CDR1 MGHDK, CDR2 SYGVNS. CDR3 region: CASSLQTGVTGELFF.

The genes are TRBV4-1 and TRBJ2-3; TCRdb reports TRBD2, a call that lacks DNA to check it against. The CDR3 length is 15 residues. CDR1 MGHRA and CDR2 YSYEKL come from the germline V gene. The CDR3 here is CASSQEDSGGDTQYF.

This rearrangement joins TRBV7-8 to TRBJ2-1; TCRdb indicates TRBD2, and absent DNA this call remains unverified. This CDR3 region has 13 residues. The germline gives CDR1 SGHVS, CDR2 FQNEAQ. The CDR3 sequence is CASSPGEGNEQFF.

The chain uses TRBV7-9 and TRBJ2-1; TCRdb proposes TRBD1, but this gene call is untestable without DNA. Per germline, CDR1 SEHNR and CDR2 FQNEAQ (reference sequence). CDR3 length: 13 amino acids. The CDR3 region is CASRYPGNDEQFF. The whole variable domain, remainder taken from reference TRBV7-9 and TRBJ2-1, is DTGVSQNPRHKITKRGQNVTFRCDPISEHNRLYWYRQTLGQGPEFLTYFQNEAQLEKSRLLSDRFSAERPKGSFSTLEIQRTEQGDSAMYLCASRYPGNDEQFFGPGTRLTVL.

The chain joins TRBV6-2 or TRBV6-3 to TRBJ2-1; TCRdb's D call, TRBD2, is unchecked because there is no DNA. The CDR3 spans 17 residues. From germline, CDR1 is MNHEY and CDR2 SVGEGT. The CDR3 sequence: CASSYASQRGPYNEQFF.

The genes are TRBV19 and TRBJ1-5; checking the TCRdb D call of TRBD1 is not possible without DNA. The CDR3 extends over 18 amino acids. Looked up from germline, CDR1 is LNHDA and CDR2 is SQIVND (reference sequence). CDR3 in amino acids: CASPEADGAGYRDQPQHF.

The V call is TRBV28, the J call TRBJ2-5; TCRdb outputs TRBD1, but without DNA this stays unchecked. This CDR3 has 15 amino acids. CDR1 is MDHEN and CDR2 is SYDVKM in the germline V gene. This CDR3 reads CASRQQGAGQETQYF.

This sequence joins TRBV4-2 and TRBJ2-2. Germline V CDR1 and CDR2: LGHNA, YNFKEQ. The CDR3 totals 15 residues. The CDR3 reads CASSPRDTNTGELFF.

The chain is built from TRBV20-1 and TRBJ2-1; checking the TCRdb D call of TRBD1 is not possible without DNA. The CDR3 has 15 amino acids. Per germline, CDR1 DFQATT and CDR2 SNEGSKA (reference sequence). The CDR3 here is CSARDTPSPYNEQFF.

The chain carries TRBV18 and TRBJ2-1; no DNA is available, so the TRBD2 call from TCRdb remains unchecked. The CDR3 runs to 15 residues. Germline CDR1 KGHSH, CDR2 LQKENI. The CDR3 loop reads CASSPLAESYNEQFF.

CDR3 in amino acids: CASTPGYSNDEQYF. The chain links TRBV12-3 or TRBV12-4 to TRBJ2-7; checking the TCRdb D call of TRBD1 is not possible without DNA. This CDR3 has 14 residues.

This chain connects TRBV20-1 to TRBJ2-4; lacking DNA, the TRBD1 call made by TCRdb goes unchecked. The CDR3 consists of 15 residues. CDR1 is DFQATT and CDR2 is SNEGSKA in the germline V gene (reference sequence). Here the CDR3 reads CSARGQGARLNIQYF.

CDR3 region: CASSFSGTGPFF. The genes are TRBV27 and TRBJ2-1; the TCRdb D gene call, TRBD1, has no DNA to confirm it. Per germline, CDR1 MNHEY and CDR2 SMNVEV (reference sequence). This CDR3 is built from 12 residues.

The chain uses TRBV9 and TRBJ2-2. CDR1 and CDR2 from the germline V gene are SGDLS and YYNGEE. CDR3 size: 12 residues. CDR3 in amino acids: CASSVGGGELFF.